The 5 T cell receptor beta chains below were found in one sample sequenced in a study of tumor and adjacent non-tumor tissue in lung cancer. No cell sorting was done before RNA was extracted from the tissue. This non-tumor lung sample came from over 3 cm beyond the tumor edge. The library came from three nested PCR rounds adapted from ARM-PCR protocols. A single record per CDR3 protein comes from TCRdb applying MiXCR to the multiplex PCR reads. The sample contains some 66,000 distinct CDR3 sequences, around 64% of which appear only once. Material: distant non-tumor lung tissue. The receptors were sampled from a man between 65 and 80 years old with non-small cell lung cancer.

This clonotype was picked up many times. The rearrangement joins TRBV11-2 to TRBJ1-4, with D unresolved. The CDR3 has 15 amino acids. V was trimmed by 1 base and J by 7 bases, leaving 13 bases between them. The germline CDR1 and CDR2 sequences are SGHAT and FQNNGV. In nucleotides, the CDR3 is TGTGCCAGCAGCTTAGTAGCCACAGAGGCTGAAAAACTGTTTTTT. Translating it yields CASSLVATEAEKLFF.

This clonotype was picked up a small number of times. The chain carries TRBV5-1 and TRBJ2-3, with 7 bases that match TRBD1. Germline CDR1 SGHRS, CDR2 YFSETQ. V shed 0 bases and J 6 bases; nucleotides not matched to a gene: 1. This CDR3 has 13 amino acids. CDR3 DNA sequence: TGCGCCAGCAGCTTGGACAGGGGTGATACGCAGTATTTT. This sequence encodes CASSLDRGDTQYF. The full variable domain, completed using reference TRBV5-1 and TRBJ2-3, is KAGVTQTPRYLIKTRGQQVTLSCSPISGHRSVSWYQQTPGQGLQFLFEYFSETQRNKGNFPGRFSGRQFSNSRSEMNVSTLELGDSALYLCASSLDRGDTQYFGPGTRLTVL.

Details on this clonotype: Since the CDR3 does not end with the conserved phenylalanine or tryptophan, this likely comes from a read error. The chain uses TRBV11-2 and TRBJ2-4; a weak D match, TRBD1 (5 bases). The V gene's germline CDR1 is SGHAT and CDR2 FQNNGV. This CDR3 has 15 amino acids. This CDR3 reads CSSSPEGAAKNIQYL. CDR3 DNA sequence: TGTTCCAGCAGTCCCGAAGGGGCGGCCAAAAACATTCAGTACCTC.

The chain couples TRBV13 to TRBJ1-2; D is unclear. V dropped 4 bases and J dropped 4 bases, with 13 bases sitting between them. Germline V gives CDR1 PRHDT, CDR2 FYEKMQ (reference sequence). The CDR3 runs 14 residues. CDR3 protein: CASSSLAGSYGYTF. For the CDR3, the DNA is TGTGCCAGCAGCTCCTTGGCAGGTAGCTATGGCTACACCTTC.

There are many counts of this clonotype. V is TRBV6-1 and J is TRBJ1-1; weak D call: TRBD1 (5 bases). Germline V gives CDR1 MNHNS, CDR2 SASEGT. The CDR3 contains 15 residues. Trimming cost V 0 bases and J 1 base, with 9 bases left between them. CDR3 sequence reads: CASSEAEGPNTEAFF. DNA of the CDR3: TGTGCCAGCAGTGAAGCGGAGGGACCGAACACTGAAGCTTTCTTT.